A single sample gave rise to the 23 T cell receptor beta chains below, sequenced in a study of regulatory T cells in long-lasting Graves disease. Time point defined: newly diagnosed GD, antithyroid drugs for less than 3 months. The TCR library was made from RNA that had been extracted from PBMCs in TRIzol. Relying on iRepertoire HTBI primers and Arm-PCR of CDR3 regions, the team built TCR beta libraries. MiXCR, run by TCRdb on the multiplex PCR reads, gives a single entry per CDR3 protein. The sample lists 400,000 to 550,000 distinct CDR3 sequences; 15% were seen once. These same data were also listed under a study on T cells in Graves' hyperthyroidism and ophthalmopathy.

The sequences come from peripheral blood mononuclear cells (PBMCs), collected at new diagnosis, from a patient treated with antithyroid drugs. These receptors all come from a woman aged 25 to 39 with Graves disease.

To note about this clonotype: A much larger clone differs by one base, so this may be a read error. The chain recombines TRBV14 with TRBJ2-1; TRBD2 might be the D (5 bases). Germline V CDR1 and CDR2: SGHDN, FVKESK. The CDR3 spans 15 residues. V gave up 0 bases and J gave up 10 bases, with 16 bases separating them. CDR3 in amino acids: CASSQEDFPTYEQFF. Written as DNA, the CDR3 is TGTGCCAGCAGCCAAGAGGACTTCCCAACCTACGAGCAGTTCTTC.

Only a few counts were recorded for this clonotype. The genes are TRBV10-1 and TRBJ2-7; weak D call: TRBD1 (6 bases). Trimming took off 10 bases at V and 2 bases at J, with 15 bases between the two ends. Germline CDR1 and CDR2: WNHNN and SYGVQD (reference sequence). The CDR3 runs to 13 residues. The CDR3 sequence: CATTQGCTYEQYF. CDR3 bases: TGCGCCACCACCCAGGGGTGCACCTACGAGCAGTACTTC.

V usage is TRBV19 and J usage is TRBJ1-5; D is unclear. The V gene's germline CDR1 is LNHDA and CDR2 SQIVND (reference sequence). The CDR3 length is 15 residues. Trimming took 6 bases from V and 0 from J, leaving 12 bases between them. The CDR3 nucleotides are TGTGCCAGTAGAAGGGCGGACCCTAGCAATCAGCCCCAGCATTTT. Amino acids: CASRRADPSNQPQHF.

In its sample, this clonotype was seen many times. V and J are TRBV7-3 and TRBJ2-1, with 9 bases matching TRBD2. V shed 1 base, J shed 3 bases, and the junction held 10 bases outside the gene matches. In germline, CDR1 is SGHTA, CDR2 FQGTGA. The CDR3 runs 18 residues. The CDR3 coding sequence is TGTGCCAGCAGCTTAAAGGGTACCGCGGGAGGGGTCTACAATGAGCAGTTCTTC. This gives the protein CASSLKGTAGGVYNEQFF. Combining the CDR3 with reference TRBV7-3 and TRBJ2-1 gives the whole variable domain GAGVSQTPSNKVTEKGKYVELRCDPISGHTALYWYRQSLGQGPEFLIYFQGTGAADDSGLPNDRFFAVRPEGSVSTLKIQRTERGDSAVYLCASSLKGTAGGVYNEQFFGPGTRLTVL.

The chain recombines TRBV7-9 with TRBJ1-1; no definite D call. The ends were cut back, 5 bases at V and 1 base at J, with 14 bases in the middle. The CDR3 covers 15 residues. Germline V lookup: CDR1 SEHNR, CDR2 FQNEAQ (reference sequence). CDR3 DNA sequence: TGTGCCAGCAGCGACTCCGGACTCGGGAACACTGAAGCTTTCTTT. Protein: CASSDSGLGNTEAFF.

This chain links TRBV19 with TRBJ2-5; D is undetermined. V lost 3 bases and J lost 9, with 14 bases in between. This CDR3 has 13 amino acids. The germline gives CDR1 LNHDA, CDR2 SQIVND (reference sequence). CDR3 nucleotide sequence: TGTGCCAGTAGTATCGGCTCCGGATCGGCCCAGTACTTC. Translated: CASSIGSGSAQYF.

CDR3: CASSQGQGGATNEKLFF. DNA for the CDR3: TGCGCCAGCAGCCAAGGACAGGGGGGGGCAACTAATGAAAAACTGTTTTTT. The gene calls are TRBV4-1 and TRBJ1-4, with TRBD1 identical over 9 bases. There are 17 residues in the CDR3. The germline V gene encodes CDR1 MGHRA and CDR2 YSYEKL. J lost 0 bases, V lost 1 base, and 3 bases had no gene match.

This clonotype was seen ten or more times. J is TRBJ1-1 and V is TRBV10-3, with D perhaps matching TRBD1 (5 bases). Germline CDR1 is ENHRY and CDR2 is SYGVKD. This CDR3 has 16 amino acids. The ends were cut back, 2 bases at V and 2 bases at J, with 15 bases in the middle. The CDR3 region has the DNA TGTGCCATCAGTGAGGGGGGAGGAGGTGAAAACACTGAAGCTTTCTTT. It is translated as CAISEGGGGENTEAFF.

This clonotype showed up many times. V is TRBV18 and J is TRBJ1-6; no reliable D call. Germline V gene lookup returns CDR1 KGHSH and CDR2 LQKENI. This CDR3 contains 15 residues. With 1 base removed from V and 10 bases from J, the gap between germline ends came to 14 bases. CDR3 DNA: TGTGCCAGCTCACCACTTCCCGGCGTAGACTCACCCCTCCACTTT. Translation gives CASSPLPGVDSPLHF.

This clonotype was seen repeatedly, ten times or more. This chain links TRBV12-3 or TRBV12-4 with TRBJ2-7, with TRBD2 identical over 9 bases. Unmatched junction bases numbered 3, after V lost 1 base and J lost 2 bases. The CDR3 extends over 15 amino acids. CDR3 residues: CASSLGTSGPYEQYF. CDR3 bases: TGTGCCAGCAGTTTAGGCACTAGCGGGCCCTACGAGCAGTACTTC.

This clonotype was seen a handful of times. This chain's CDR3 is CASSQDAGLAGYFLGNEQFF. The CDR3 DNA sequence: TGTGCCAGCAGCCAAGACGCGGGACTAGCAGGGTATTTTTTAGGCAATGAGCAGTTCTTC. The rearrangement uses TRBV14 and TRBJ2-1; 9 bases line up with TRBD2. V lost 0 bases, J lost 6 bases, and 18 bases stayed unmatched. Per germline, CDR1 SGHDN and CDR2 FVKESK. CDR3 length equals 20 residues.

This clonotype has only a few counts. The chain combines TRBV19 with TRBJ2-5; 10 bases agree with TRBD1. Germline lookup yields CDR1 LNHDA and CDR2 SQIVND (reference sequence). Unmatched junction bases numbered 10, after V lost 3 bases and J lost 3 bases. The CDR3 length is 17 residues. CDR3 sequence: CASSMGTGTGDKETQYF. The DNA of the CDR3 is TGTGCCAGTAGTATGGGGACCGGGACAGGGGATAAAGAGACCCAGTACTTC.

This clonotype has ten or more counts. The chain links TRBV18 to TRBJ2-7, with D unclear. Germline V gives CDR1 KGHSH, CDR2 LQKENI. The CDR3 is 13 residues long. The V and J ends lost 1 base and 5 bases respectively, with 9 bases between them. CDR3 nucleotide sequence: TGTGCCAGCTCACCACTGAGTTGGAACGAGCAGTACTTC. This encodes CASSPLSWNEQYF. Combining the CDR3 with reference TRBV18 and TRBJ2-7 gives the whole variable domain NAGVMQNPRHLVRRRGQEARLRCSPMKGHSHVYWYRQLPEEGLKFMVYLQKENIIDESGMPKERFSAEFPKEGPSILRIQQVVRGDSAAYFCASSPLSWNEQYFGPGTRLTVT.

The chain recombines TRBV20-1 with TRBJ2-5, with 9 positions matching TRBD1. Per the germline V gene, CDR1 is DFQATT and CDR2 is SNEGSKA (reference sequence). CDR3 length: 15 amino acids. With V trimmed by 5 bases and J by 4 bases, 11 bases remained unmatched. CDR3 nucleotide sequence: TGCAGTGCTGGAGGGACAGGGACGGCTAGAGAGACCCAGTACTTC. The encoded protein is CSAGGTGTARETQYF.

This clonotype was seen many times. The V call is TRBV18, the J call TRBJ2-3, with 9 bases lining up with TRBD2. The trim removed 3 bases at V and 1 base at J, leaving 5 bases unmatched. CDR1 and CDR2 from the germline V gene are KGHSH and LQKENI. The CDR3 covers 16 residues. This chain's CDR3 is CASSPGLAGRTDTQYF. The CDR3 DNA follows: TGTGCCAGCTCACCGGGGCTAGCGGGACGCACAGATACGCAGTATTTT.

At least ten counts were recorded for this clonotype. The rearrangement links TRBV30 to TRBJ2-3, with TRBD1 identical over 8 bases. CDR1 is GTSNPN, CDR2 SVGIG, per germline (reference sequence). J lost 4 bases, V lost 2 bases, and 8 bases had no gene match. This CDR3 is built from 15 residues. The CDR3 DNA reads as TGTGCCTGGAGTTTCGGACAGGGTGTGTCAGATACGCAGTATTTT. This encodes CAWSFGQGVSDTQYF. Using reference TRBV30 and TRBJ2-3 for the parts outside the CDR3, the full variable domain is SQTIHQWPATLVQPVGSPLSLECTVEGTSNPNLYWYRQAAGRGLQLLFYSVGIGQISSEVPQNLSASRPQDRQFILSSKKLLLSDSGFYLCAWSFGQGVSDTQYFGPGTRLTVL.

The chain links TRBV5-4 to TRBJ2-1, with D possibly called TRBD1 or TRBD2 (5 bases each). Germline V gene data show CDR1 as SGHNT and CDR2 as YYREEE (reference sequence). The CDR3 covers 15 residues. Trimming shortened V by 2 bases and J by 3 bases, and 12 bases separated the two germline ends. CDR3 sequence reads: CASSLGWDVYNEQFF. The DNA for the CDR3 is TGTGCCAGCAGCTTAGGGTGGGACGTCTACAATGAGCAGTTCTTC.

As concerns this clonotype: It may be a read error: a sequence one base away is much more abundant. This likely comes from a read error, as the CDR3 has no conserved phenylalanine or tryptophan at its end. The chain employs TRBV3-1 and TRBJ2-1, with 7 bases that match TRBD2. V shed 6 bases and J 5 bases; nucleotides not matched to a gene: 13. CDR1 is LGHDT, CDR2 YNNKEL, per germline (reference sequence). This CDR3 is built from 16 residues. The CDR3 DNA sequence: TGTGCCAGCAGTCCGACTGCTAGCGGCAGCCACAATGAGCAGTTCCTC. Residues: CASSPTASGSHNEQFL.

The gene calls are TRBV19 and TRBJ2-1; TRBD2 is a possible D gene (5 bases). Looked up from germline, CDR1 is LNHDA and CDR2 is SQIVND (reference sequence). V was shortened by 4 bases and J by 10 bases, with 8 bases between the two germline ends. The CDR3 contains 11 residues. In nucleotides, the CDR3 is TGTGCCAGTAGTACCGGCGGGGAGCAGTTCTTC. Translation gives CASSTGGEQFF.

This clonotype was found many times. V usage is TRBV20-1 and J usage is TRBJ2-7; D might be TRBD1 (6 bases). In germline, CDR1 is DFQATT, CDR2 SNEGSKA (reference sequence). V shed 0 bases and J shed 2 bases, with 14 bases lying between them. The CDR3 loop spans 15 amino acids. The CDR3 DNA is TGCAGTGCTAGAGATTTTCAGCAGGGGCCCTACGAGCAGTACTTC. Residues: CSARDFQQGPYEQYF.

The V gene is TRBV6-2 or TRBV6-3, the J gene TRBJ2-3; D not resolved. This CDR3 contains 15 residues. The germline V and J ends were trimmed by 5 bases and 1 base, with 13 bases remaining between them. Germline V lookup: CDR1 MNHEY, CDR2 SVGEGT. CDR3 DNA sequence: TGTGCCAGCAGTACGTCCTTAAAGGGCACAGATACGCAGTATTTT. It yields the protein CASSTSLKGTDTQYF.

In this sample, this clonotype turned up many times. The V and J genes are TRBV7-9 and TRBJ1-2; no definite D call. The V end was cut by 3 bases, the J end by 5 bases, with 7 bases between. CDR1 is SEHNR and CDR2 is FQNEAQ in the germline V gene (reference sequence). This CDR3 is built from 12 residues. CDR3 bases: TGTGCCAGCAGCTTTGTATCATATGGCTACACCTTC. This translates into CASSFVSYGYTF.

This clonotype was detected ten times or more. The chain carries TRBV2 and TRBJ1-5; tentatively, D is TRBD1 (5 bases). V lost 6 bases and J lost 8, with 14 bases in between. This CDR3 comprises 13 residues. The germline gives CDR1 SNHLY, CDR2 FYNNEI. Written as DNA, the CDR3 is TGTGCCAGCAGAGCCGGACAAATGGAGCCCCAGCATTTT. Encoded protein: CASRAGQMEPQHF.